This TCR beta chain was documented in a study of cytomegalovirus exposure and HLA in healthy donors. The wider study: Earlier, fewer than 140 million unique TCR beta sequences were recovered from roughly 180 million T cells by an analysis. From HLA-typed donors, an early data release held 70 million to 95 million unique TCRs. Study-wide results and caveats: TRBV6-2, TRBV6-3 and some other V segments were excluded as indistinguishable. A later analysis linked a missense variant in DCLRE1C to the trimming of TCR beta V and J genes.

To note about this clone: What it binds is not known.

A multiplex PCR was run with 60 Vbeta primers and 13 Jbeta primers. Generated by immunoSEQ multiplex PCR, the TCRdb table keeps only in-frame clones and is missing some. The repertoire has fewer than 70,000 clones, approximately 83% of them found once; the top ten carry approximately 1.5%. CDR1 is SGHDT and CDR2 is YYEEEE in the germline V gene. The CDR3 contains 17 residues. Trimming cost V 1 base and J 2 bases; bases outside gene matches: 9. Input material: PBMCs. The sequence came from a man aged 35 to 55 in good health and CMV-seronegative. The chain carries TRBV5-6 and TRBJ1-5; 7 bases fit TRBD1. The CDR3 sequence: CASSLRLPGTGNQPQHF. The DNA of the CDR3 is TGTGCCAGCAGCTTGAGGCTACCCGGGACAGGCAATCAGCCCCAGCATTTT.